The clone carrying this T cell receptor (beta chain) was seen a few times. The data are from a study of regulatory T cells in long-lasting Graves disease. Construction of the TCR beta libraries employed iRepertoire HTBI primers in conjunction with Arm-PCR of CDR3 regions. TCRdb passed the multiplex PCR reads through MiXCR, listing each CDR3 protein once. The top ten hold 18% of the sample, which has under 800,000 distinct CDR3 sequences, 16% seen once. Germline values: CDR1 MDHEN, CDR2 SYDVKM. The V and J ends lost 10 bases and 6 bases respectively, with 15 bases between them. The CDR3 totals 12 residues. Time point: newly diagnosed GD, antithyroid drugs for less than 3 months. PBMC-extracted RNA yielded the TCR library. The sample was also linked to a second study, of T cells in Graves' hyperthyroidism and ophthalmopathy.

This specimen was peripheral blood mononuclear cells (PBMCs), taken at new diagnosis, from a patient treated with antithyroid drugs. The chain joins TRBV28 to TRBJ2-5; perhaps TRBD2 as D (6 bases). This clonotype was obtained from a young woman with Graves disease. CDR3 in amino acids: CATIGGVKTQYF. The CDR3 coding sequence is TGTGCCACCATTGGCGGGGTTAAGACCCAGTACTTC.